Shown below are 17 T cell receptor beta chains from a single sample sequenced in a study of T-cell reconstitution after alpha-beta-depleted transplantation in children. Preparation of the TCRbeta library used unique molecular identifiers. TCRdb re-analysed the PCR reads in MiXCR, keeping a single row per CDR3 protein. This table holds more than 400,000 distinct CDR3 sequences, over 10% found once. Specimen: PBMCs, mostly from graft donor cells, collected 180 days after TCRalphabeta/CD19-depleted stem cell transplant. These TCRs come from a female patient aged 2 to 10 who had a stem cell transplant for aplastic anemia, so the T cells may come from the graft donor.

In this sample, this clonotype turned up a few times. The V and J genes are TRBV20-1 and TRBJ2-7, with D tentatively TRBD2 (5 bases). Germline lookup yields CDR1 DFQATT and CDR2 SNEGSKA (reference sequence). The CDR3 spans 13 residues. V lost 1 base, J lost 2 bases, and 9 bases lay in between. The CDR3 is CSARVRLPYEQYF. The CDR3 DNA follows: TGCAGTGCTAGAGTTCGACTACCCTACGAGCAGTACTTC.

This clonotype was recorded a few times. The rearrangement joins TRBV9 to TRBJ2-3; no firm D call. The germline V gene encodes CDR1 SGDLS and CDR2 YYNGEE. The CDR3 is 16 residues long. V was clipped by 0 bases and J by 4 bases, with 15 bases between them. As DNA, the CDR3 is TGTGCCAGCAGCGTAGGGGCTACCCGTTTTTCAGATACGCAGTATTTT. Residues: CASSVGATRFSDTQYF.

This clonotype was seen more than once but under ten times. The genes are TRBV14 and TRBJ2-3; tentatively, D is TRBD2 (6 bases). The CDR3 is made up of 15 amino acids. Trimming pared 2 bases from V and 1 base from J, leaving 10 bases between. Germline V gene lookup returns CDR1 SGHDN and CDR2 FVKESK. CDR3 in amino acids: CASSQQLAGTDTQYF. The CDR3 DNA reads as TGTGCCAGCAGCCAACAACTAGCCGGCACAGATACGCAGTATTTT.

V is TRBV20-1 and J is TRBJ2-5; TRBD2 agrees at 9 bases. CDR1 and CDR2 (germline): DFQATT, SNEGSKA (reference sequence). This CDR3 is 17 amino acids long. The DNA for the CDR3 is TGCACCCCCCTGGGTGGAGATAGCGGGAGTACCCGAGAGACCCAGTACTTC. This sequence encodes CTPLGGDSGSTRETQYF.

The sample holds a few counts of this clonotype. This rearrangement joins TRBV29-1 to TRBJ2-3; either TRBD1 or TRBD2 may fit D (6 bases each). In germline, CDR1 is SQVTM, CDR2 ANQGSEA. The CDR3 runs 15 residues. V was clipped by 7 bases and J by 1 base, with 18 bases between them. This CDR3 reads CSAGGRGGRTDTQYF. The CDR3 coding sequence is TGCAGCGCCGGCGGGCGAGGGGGGCGCACAGATACGCAGTATTTT.

The V call is TRBV6-1, the J call TRBJ1-2, with D possibly TRBD1 on 6 matching bases. Germline lookup yields CDR1 MNHNS and CDR2 SASEGT. V was pared by 7 bases and J by 11 bases, with 17 bases between. This CDR3 comprises 12 residues. The CDR3 loop reads CASNPGGLPYTF. The CDR3 DNA reads TGTGCCAGCAACCCTGGGGGGCTCCCGTACACCTTC.

This clonotype was observed a handful of times. The chain recombines TRBV20-1 with TRBJ2-2; 7 nucleotides line up with TRBD1. Germline CDR1 is DFQATT and CDR2 is SNEGSKA (reference sequence). V lost 6 bases to trimming and J lost 7 bases; unmatched junction nucleotides: 11. This CDR3 contains 14 residues. The CDR3 DNA reads TGCAGTGCGAGAAAAGGGGGCGAGGGCGGGGAGCTGTTTTTT. Its protein product is CSARKGGEGGELFF.

The chain couples TRBV6-2 or TRBV6-3 to TRBJ2-5; 8 bases match TRBD1. V was pared by 6 bases and J by 4 bases, with 7 bases of the junction left unmatched. Germline V gene sequence: CDR1 MNHEY, CDR2 SVGEGT. This CDR3 has 14 residues. The chain's CDR3 is CASRKQGERETQYF. CDR3 in DNA: TGTGCCAGCAGGAAACAGGGGGAGAGAGAGACCCAGTACTTC.

This clonotype has a count of ten or more. The chain employs TRBV5-1 and TRBJ2-1, with a weak D call TRBD2 (5 bases). V was shortened by 0 bases and J by 8 bases, with 15 bases between the two germline ends. The germline V gene has CDR1 SGHRS and CDR2 YFSETQ. The CDR3 covers 15 residues. CDR3 DNA sequence: TGCGCCAGCAGCTTGGACGCGGGTCGGTGGGATGAGCAGTTCTTC. Translated: CASSLDAGRWDEQFF.

Many counts were recorded for this clonotype. This rearrangement joins TRBV7-2 to TRBJ2-2; D may correspond to TRBD1 or TRBD2 (5 bases each). CDR3 length equals 16 residues. The V gene's germline CDR1 is SGHTA and CDR2 FQGNSA. V was cut by 0 bases and J by 4 bases, with 12 bases left in between. The CDR3 DNA reads TGTGCCAGCAGCTTAGCCTCCGGGACCTTCACCGGGGAGCTGTTTTTT. This translates into CASSLASGTFTGELFF.

The chain is built from TRBV4-2 and TRBJ1-5, with 10 bases that match TRBD1. J gave up 7 bases and V 4 bases, and 7 bases lay outside the gene matches. Germline V gene sequence: CDR1 LGHNA, CDR2 YNFKEQ. This CDR3 spans 15 amino acids. CDR3 sequence reads: CASSPRDRGDQPQHF. CDR3 nucleotide sequence: TGTGCCAGCAGCCCTCGGGACAGGGGTGACCAGCCCCAGCATTTT.

This chain links TRBV20-1 with TRBJ1-5; 8 bases fit TRBD1. This CDR3 is built from 15 residues. Germline CDR1 and CDR2: DFQATT and SNEGSKA (reference sequence). The trim removed 5 bases at V and 0 bases at J, leaving 6 bases unmatched. The CDR3 loop is CSASGQAYSNQPQHF. CDR3 DNA sequence: TGCAGTGCTTCGGGACAGGCCTATAGCAATCAGCCCCAGCATTTT.

The sample holds many counts of this clonotype. This sequence joins TRBV5-1 and TRBJ1-1; 8 nucleotides match TRBD1. There are 15 residues in the CDR3. With V trimmed by 5 bases and J by 6 bases, 12 bases remained unmatched. Germline V gene lookup returns CDR1 SGHRS and CDR2 YFSETQ. CDR3 DNA: TGCGCCAGCAGTGGACAGGGAAGTTTTGTTGCTGAAGCTTTCTTT. Translation: CASSGQGSFVAEAFF.

A few counts support this clonotype. J is TRBJ2-7 and V is TRBV27; 11 positions agree with TRBD2. CDR3 length: 18 amino acids. Germline V gene sequence: CDR1 MNHEY, CDR2 SMNVEV (reference sequence). The V segment lost 5 bases and the J segment 3 bases; nucleotides outside the gene matches: 15. This chain's CDR3 is CASSPSSGTSGPYYEQYV. CDR3 in DNA: TGTGCCAGCAGTCCCTCATCCGGGACTAGCGGTCCGTACTACGAGCAGTACGTC.

The V gene is TRBV7-3, the J gene TRBJ2-3; D call uncertain. The germline V gene has CDR1 SGHTA and CDR2 FQGTGA. With 3 bases removed from V and 0 bases from J, the gap between germline ends came to 13 bases. This CDR3 has 16 amino acids. For the CDR3, the DNA is TGTGCCAGCAGCTTCCTGGGCGGAGCTAGCACAGATACGCAGTATTTT. The encoded protein is CASSFLGGASTDTQYF.

The chain joins TRBV20-1 to TRBJ2-3; D is perhaps TRBD2 (6 bases). The germline V gene has CDR1 DFQATT and CDR2 SNEGSKA (reference sequence). This CDR3 has 14 amino acids. Trimming left V 4 bases short and J 2 bases short, with 13 bases between. The CDR3 sequence is CSATVTSYTDTQYF. The CDR3, as DNA: TGCAGTGCTACGGTTACTAGCTACACAGATACGCAGTATTTT.

This clonotype came up many times. The V gene is TRBV5-4, the J gene TRBJ1-1; D is unresolved. The CDR3 has 19 amino acids. Trimming cost V 3 bases and J 0 bases, with 24 bases left between them. Germline V gene data show CDR1 as SGHNT and CDR2 as YYREEE (reference sequence). This chain's CDR3 is CASSSGRGDQLEVNTEAFF. CDR3 DNA sequence: TGTGCCAGCAGCTCCGGGCGAGGAGACCAGCTGGAGGTGAACACTGAAGCTTTCTTT.